The T cell receptor beta chain described here comes from a study of post-analysis software for immune sequencing data. Study details: Progressive-relapsing, secondary progressive and relapsing-remitting multiple sclerosis were among the disease courses included.

Prepared TCR beta cDNA libraries contained unique molecular identifiers. Some 500,000 cDNA molecules were obtained per 1 to 10 million input T cells. MiXCR, applied by TCRdb to the PCR reads, yields one record per CDR3 protein. The table has about 200,000 distinct CDR3 sequences, roughly 28% seen once; the top ten hold nearly 3.5%. Findings of the study overall: People with multiple sclerosis had a significantly lower normalized Chao1 diversity than controls did. Strong same-batch co-clustering of samples appeared with F measure clustering.

In regard to this clonotype: Its specificity is not known.

This receptor was obtained from a girl younger than 18 with multiple sclerosis. Sequencing was carried out using blood.

CDR3 amino acids: CSVGTGGGETQYF. Here the CDR3 DNA reads TGCAGCGTTGGGACAGGGGGTGGAGAGACCCAGTACTTC. This chain links TRBV29-1 with TRBJ2-4; TRBD1 matches at 10 bases. Judging by the DNA end, TRBJ2-5 fits better; the J call may be wrong. This CDR3 contains 13 residues. The germline V gene encodes CDR1 SQVTM and CDR2 ANQGSEA.